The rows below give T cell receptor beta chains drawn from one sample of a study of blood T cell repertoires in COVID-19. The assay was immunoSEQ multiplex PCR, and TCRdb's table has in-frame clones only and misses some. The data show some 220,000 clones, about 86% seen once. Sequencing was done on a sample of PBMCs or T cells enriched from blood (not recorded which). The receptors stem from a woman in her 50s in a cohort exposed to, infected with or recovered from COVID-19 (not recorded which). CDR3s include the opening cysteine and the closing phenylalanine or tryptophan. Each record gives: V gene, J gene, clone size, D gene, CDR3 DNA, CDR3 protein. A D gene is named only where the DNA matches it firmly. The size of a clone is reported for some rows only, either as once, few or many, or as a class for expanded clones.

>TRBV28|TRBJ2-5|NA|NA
TGTGCCAGCAGCTCACCCCAGGCCAGTGGGGAGACCCAGTACTTC
CASSSPQASGETQYF
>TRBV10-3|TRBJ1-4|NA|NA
TGTGCCATCAGTGAGTCCGACGAGGCCCTAGGAGAAAAACTGTTTTTT
CAISESDEALGEKLFF
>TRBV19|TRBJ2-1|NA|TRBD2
TGTGCCGCCAACCCGGGGGGTTGGGGTCCGGGCAATGAGCAGTTCTTC
CAANPGGWGPGNEQFF
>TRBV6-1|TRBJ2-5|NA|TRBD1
TGTGCCAGCAGTGAAACAGGGGGCGGCGAGACCCAGTACTTC
CASSETGGGETQYF
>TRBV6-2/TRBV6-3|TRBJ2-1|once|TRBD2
TGTGCCAGCAGCGACCGTAGCGGGGTATACAATGAGCAGTTCTTC
CASSDRSGVYNEQFF
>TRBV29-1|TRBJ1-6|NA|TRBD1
TGCAGCGTCCGCATGGGACAGGGGGTTAATTCACCCCTCCACTTT
CSVRMGQGVNSPLHF
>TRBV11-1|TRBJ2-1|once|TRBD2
TGTGCCAGCAGCCAGGGACTAGCGGGGGGGGAATGTGAGCAGTTCTTC
CASSQGLAGGECEQFF
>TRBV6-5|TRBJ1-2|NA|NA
TGTGCCAGCAGTTCTGAGAGCCTTTCTAACTATGGCTACACCTTC
CASSSESLSNYGYTF
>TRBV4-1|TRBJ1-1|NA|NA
TGCGCCAGCAGCCAAGAGGGAACAGGGCTGAACACTGAAGCTTTCTTT
CASSQEGTGLNTEAFF
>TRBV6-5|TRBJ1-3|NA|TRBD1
TGTGCCAGCAGCTTAATACAGGGGGCTGGAAACACCATATATTTT
CASSLIQGAGNTIYF
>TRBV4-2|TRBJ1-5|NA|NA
TGTGCCAGCAGTCAACCCTCAGGGAGCAATCAGCCCCAGCATTTT
CASSQPSGSNQPQHF
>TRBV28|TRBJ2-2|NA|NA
TGTGCCAGCAGTGTACCCAGGGCCGGGGAGCTGTTTTTT
CASSVPRAGELFF
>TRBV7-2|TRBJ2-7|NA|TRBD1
TGTGCCAGCAGCTCCAGACAGGGCGGCGAGCAGTACTTC
CASSSRQGGEQYF
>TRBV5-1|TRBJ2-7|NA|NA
TGCGCCAGCAGCTTGGTGCAGGGGTTTGACGAGCAGTACTTC
CASSLVQGFDEQYF
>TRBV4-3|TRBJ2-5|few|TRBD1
TGCGCCAGCAGCCGAACAGGGGGCCCGTGGGAGACCCAGTACTTC
CASSRTGGPWETQYF
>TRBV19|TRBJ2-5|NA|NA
TGTGCCAGTAGTTTTCCCCGCGCGGAGACCCAGTACTTC
CASSFPRAETQYF
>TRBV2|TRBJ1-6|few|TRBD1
TGTGCCAGCAGGAAAGACAGGGGGAATTCACCCCTCCACTTT
CASRKDRGNSPLHF
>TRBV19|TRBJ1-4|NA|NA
TGTGCCAGTAGTAATAGGCGCGGCCAGGGTCTACGTGAAAAACTGTTTTTT
CASSNRRGQGLREKLFF
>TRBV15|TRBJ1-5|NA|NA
TGTGCCACCAGCAGAGATAAGGGGAATCAGCCCCAGCATTTT
CATSRDKGNQPQHF
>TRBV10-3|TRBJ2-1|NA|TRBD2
TGTGCCATCAGTGAGCTGGCGGGGGGCCTCTACAATGAGCAGTTCTTC
CAISELAGGLYNEQFF
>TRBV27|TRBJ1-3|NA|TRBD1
TGTGCCAGCAGTTTTACAGGGGGGGACCCTGGAAACACCATATATTTT
CASSFTGGDPGNTIYF
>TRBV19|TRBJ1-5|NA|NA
TGTGCCAGTAGTCTGACACCACCCCGGGGACAGCCCCAGCATTTT
CASSLTPPRGQPQHF
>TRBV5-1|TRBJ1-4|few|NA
TGCGCCAGCAGCTTGGCGTCCTCCTCTAATGAAAAACTGTTTTTT
CASSLASSSNEKLFF
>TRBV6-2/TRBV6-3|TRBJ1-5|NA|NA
TGTGCCAGCAGTGCTGGGGCCAATCAGCCCCAGCATTTT
CASSAGANQPQHF
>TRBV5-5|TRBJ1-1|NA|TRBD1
TGTGCCAGCAGATACTCTGGGACAGGGGGCGCGGATGGTCGGAACACTGAAGCTTTCTTT
CASRYSGTGGADGRNTEAFF
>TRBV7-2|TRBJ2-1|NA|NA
TGTGCCAGCAGCTTTCCCGGCTCCTACAATGAGCAGTTCTTC
CASSFPGSYNEQFF
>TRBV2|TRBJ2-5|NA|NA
TGTGCCAGCATTAGTGAAGTTGGAGAGACCCAGTACTTC
CASISEVGETQYF
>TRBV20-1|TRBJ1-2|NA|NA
TGCAGTGCTAGAGGCGGCTATGGCTACACCTTC
CSARGGYGYTF
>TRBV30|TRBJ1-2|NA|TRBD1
TGTGCCACCCGGGACAGGGGGTTTCATGGCTACACCTTC
CATRDRGFHGYTF
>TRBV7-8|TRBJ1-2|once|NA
TGTGCCAGCAGCGGCACAGGAGTCGAAACTAACTATGGCTACACCTTC
CASSGTGVETNYGYTF
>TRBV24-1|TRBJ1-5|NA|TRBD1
TGTGCCACCAGTGATCCACGGACAGGGGCTCAGCCCCAGCATTTT
CATSDPRTGAQPQHF
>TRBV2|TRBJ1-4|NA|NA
TGTGCCAGCAGTGCACTTAATGAAAAACTGTTTTTT
CASSALNEKLFF
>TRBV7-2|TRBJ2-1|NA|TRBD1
TGTGCCAGCAACCCACGGGGACAGCACAATGAGCAGTTCTTC
CASNPRGQHNEQFF
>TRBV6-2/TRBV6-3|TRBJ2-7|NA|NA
TGTGCCAGCAGTTACTCGGGTGTTACAGGTTCCGAGCAGTACTTC
CASSYSGVTGSEQYF
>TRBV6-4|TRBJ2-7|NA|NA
TGTGCCAGCAGTGACGAAAGTTTGGAGACCTCCTACGAGCAGTACTTC
CASSDESLETSYEQYF
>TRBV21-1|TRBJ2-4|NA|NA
TGTGCCAGCATCCAGTTCGGGACTAGGATTTCGCGGGCCAAAAACATTCAGTACTTC
CASIQFGTRISRAKNIQYF
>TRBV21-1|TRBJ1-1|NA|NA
TGTGCCAGCATAGGCCACGGGGACACTGAAGCTTTCTTT
CASIGHGDTEAFF
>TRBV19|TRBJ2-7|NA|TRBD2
TGTGCCAGTAGTTCCCTGAGCGGGGGACCCTACGAGCAGTACTTC
CASSSLSGGPYEQYF
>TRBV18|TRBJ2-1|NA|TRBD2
TGTGCCAGCTCACGCACCACGGGACTAGCGGCCCCGGGCTCCTACAATGAGCAGTTCTTC
CASSRTTGLAAPGSYNEQFF
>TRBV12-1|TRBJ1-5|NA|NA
TGTGCCAGCAGCTTTGATGAGGGACAGGGTCGCGGCAATCAGCCCCAGCATTTT
CASSFDEGQGRGNQPQHF
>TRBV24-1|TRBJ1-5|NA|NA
TGTGCCACCAGGGGAGCAGCTAATCAGCCCCAGCATTTT
CATRGAANQPQHF
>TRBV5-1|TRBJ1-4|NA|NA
TGCGCCAGCAGCATTGGGGAGGGCTTGAGTGAAAAACTGTTTTTT
CASSIGEGLSEKLFF
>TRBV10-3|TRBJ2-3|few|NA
TGTGCCATCAGTAGCGGGTACACAGATACGCAGTATTTT
CAISSGYTDTQYF
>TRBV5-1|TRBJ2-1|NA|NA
TGCGCCAGCAGCTTGGAGGCGGGGTACAATGAGCAGTTCTTC
CASSLEAGYNEQFF
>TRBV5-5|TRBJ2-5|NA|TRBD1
TGTGCCAGCAGCTTTACAGGGGGGGAGACCCAGTACTTC
CASSFTGGETQYF
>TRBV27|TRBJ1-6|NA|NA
TGTGCCAGCAGTTTCTTAGTTAATAATTCACCCCTCCACTTT
CASSFLVNNSPLHF
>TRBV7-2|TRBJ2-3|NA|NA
TGTGCCAGCAGCTACAGGGAAGGGAGCGAAAATACGCAGTATTTT
CASSYREGSENTQYF